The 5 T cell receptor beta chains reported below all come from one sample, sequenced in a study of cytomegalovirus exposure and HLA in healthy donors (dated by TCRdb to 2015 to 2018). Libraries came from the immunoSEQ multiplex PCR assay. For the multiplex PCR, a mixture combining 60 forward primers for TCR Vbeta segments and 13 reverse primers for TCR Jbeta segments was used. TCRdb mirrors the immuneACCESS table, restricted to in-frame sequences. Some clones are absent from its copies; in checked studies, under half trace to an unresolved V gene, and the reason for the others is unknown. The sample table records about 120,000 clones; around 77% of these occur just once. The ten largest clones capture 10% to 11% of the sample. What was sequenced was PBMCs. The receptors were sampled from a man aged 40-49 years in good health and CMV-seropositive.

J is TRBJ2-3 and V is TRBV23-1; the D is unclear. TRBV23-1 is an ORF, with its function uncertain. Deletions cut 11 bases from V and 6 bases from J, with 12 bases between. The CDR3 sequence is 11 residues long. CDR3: CAPPRADTQYF. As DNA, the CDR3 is TGCGCCCCCCCCCGAGCCGATACGCAGTATTTT.

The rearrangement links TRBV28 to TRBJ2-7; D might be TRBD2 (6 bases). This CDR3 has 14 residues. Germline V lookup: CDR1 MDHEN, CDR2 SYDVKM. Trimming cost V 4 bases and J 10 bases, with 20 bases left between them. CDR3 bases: TGTGCCAGCAGTTCCATAAGAGAGGACTATCTCCAGTACTTC. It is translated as CASSSIREDYLQYF.

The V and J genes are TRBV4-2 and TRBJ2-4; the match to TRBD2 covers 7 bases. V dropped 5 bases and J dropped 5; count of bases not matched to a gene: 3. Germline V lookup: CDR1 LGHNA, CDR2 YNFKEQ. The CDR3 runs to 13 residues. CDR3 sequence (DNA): TGTGCCAGCAGCGGTCTAGCGGAAAACATTCAGTACTTC. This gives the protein CASSGLAENIQYF.

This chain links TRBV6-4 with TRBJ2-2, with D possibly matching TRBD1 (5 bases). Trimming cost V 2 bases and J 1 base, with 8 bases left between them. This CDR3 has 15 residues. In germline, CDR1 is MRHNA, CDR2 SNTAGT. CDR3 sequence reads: CASSDRGLNTGELFF. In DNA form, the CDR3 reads TGTGCCAGCAGTGACAGGGGTTTGAACACCGGGGAGCTGTTTTTT.

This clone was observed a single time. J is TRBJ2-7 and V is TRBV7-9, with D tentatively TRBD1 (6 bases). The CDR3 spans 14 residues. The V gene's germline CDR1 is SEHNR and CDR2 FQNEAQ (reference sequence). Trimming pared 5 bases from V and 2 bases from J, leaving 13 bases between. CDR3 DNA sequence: TGTGCCAGCAGCCCACCGGGACAAGCCTACGAGCAGTACTTC. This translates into CASSPPGQAYEQYF.